These 24 T cell receptor beta chains share one sample of origin, sequenced in a study of radiation and T cells in renal cell carcinoma. The assay was immunoSEQ multiplex PCR, and TCRdb's table has in-frame clones only and misses some. The table includes 100,000 to 150,000 clones, over 75% detected once. The time point denotes: blood 2 weeks post-SBRT. Treatment here: 15 Gy SBRT to primary tumor, nephrectomy 4 weeks later. The source material was blood, sampled from a patient whose treatment included radiotherapy and nephrectomy. The receptors shown here come from a man aged 50 to 60 with renal cell carcinoma.

A single count supports this clone. This sequence joins TRBV5-1 and TRBJ2-1; 13 bases agree with TRBD2. The trim removed 0 bases at V and 5 bases at J, leaving 8 bases unmatched. The CDR3 runs to 18 residues. Looked up from germline, CDR1 is SGHRS and CDR2 is YFSETQ. Here the CDR3 DNA reads TGCGCCAGCAGCTTGGGAACTAGCGGGAGGGCCACAGACAATGAGCAGTTCTTC. It translates to CASSLGTSGRATDNEQFF.

The chain employs TRBV7-2 and TRBJ2-7; D is undetermined. Germline V gene lookup returns CDR1 SGHTA and CDR2 FQGNSA. The CDR3 covers 14 residues. V was cut by 5 bases and J by 0 bases, with 11 bases left in between. The CDR3 DNA reads TGTGCCAGCAGCCGAGGTGGTAGCTCCTACGAGCAGTACTTC. This translates into CASSRGGSSYEQYF.

The rearrangement uses TRBV7-2 and TRBJ2-7; D is unclear. The germline CDR1 and CDR2 sequences are SGHTA and FQGNSA. The V end was cut by 5 bases, the J end by 9 bases, with 20 bases between. This CDR3 is built from 14 residues. The CDR3, as DNA: TGTGCCAGCAGCCCTTTCGTGGCGGAAAGAGGGCAGTACTTC. Translated: CASSPFVAERGQYF.

V and J are TRBV6-1 and TRBJ2-5; 9 bases are shared with TRBD2. The CDR3 covers 13 residues. In germline, CDR1 is MNHNS, CDR2 SASEGT. J lost 3 bases, V lost 7 bases, and 3 bases had no gene match. CDR3 in amino acids: CASILAGEETQYF. The CDR3 DNA reads TGTGCCAGCATTTTAGCGGGAGAAGAGACCCAGTACTTC.

This clone was found a few times. The chain joins TRBV30 to TRBJ1-1, with D hard to call. V lost 4 bases and J lost 8, with 17 bases in between. CDR1 and CDR2 from the germline V gene are GTSNPN and SVGIG (reference sequence). The CDR3 loop spans 13 amino acids. Written as DNA, the CDR3 is TGTGCCTGGATACCCCGACGGTCCGTGGAAGCTTTCTTT. Its protein is CAWIPRRSVEAFF.

The rearrangement joins TRBV11-2 to TRBJ2-7; D gene ambiguous. Germline assignment: CDR1 SGHAT and CDR2 FQNNGV. There are 15 residues in the CDR3. Deletions cut 0 bases from V and 2 bases from J, with 11 bases between. For the CDR3, the DNA is TGTGCCAGCAGCTTAGACCTCGACCCAACCTACGAGCAGTACTTC. It encodes CASSLDLDPTYEQYF.

The chain employs TRBV19 and TRBJ2-2; 8 nucleotides match TRBD2. The CDR3 has 17 residues. The trim removed 3 bases at V and 2 bases at J, leaving 8 bases unmatched. The germline gives CDR1 LNHDA, CDR2 SQIVND (reference sequence). The CDR3 region is CASSIGLAGHNTGELFF. In nucleotides, the CDR3 is TGTGCCAGTAGTATTGGGCTAGCGGGCCATAACACCGGGGAGCTGTTTTTT.

The V call is TRBV7-9, the J call TRBJ2-7; D is unclear. V was cut by 5 bases and J by 6 bases, with 11 bases left in between. CDR1 is SEHNR and CDR2 is FQNEAQ in the germline V gene (reference sequence). This CDR3 has 12 amino acids. As DNA, the CDR3 is TGTGCCAGCAGCCAGGCGTCTGGCGAGCAGTACTTC. Its translation: CASSQASGEQYF. Using reference TRBV7-9 and TRBJ2-7 for the parts outside the CDR3, the full variable domain is DTGVSQNPRHKITKRGQNVTFRCDPISEHNRLYWYRQTLGQGPEFLTYFQNEAQLEKSRLLSDRFSAERPKGSFSTLEIQRTEQGDSAMYLCASSQASGEQYFGPGTRLTVT.

The chain joins TRBV5-4 to TRBJ2-7, with D hard to call. The CDR3 is made up of 11 amino acids. V was trimmed by 2 bases and J by 5 bases, leaving 5 bases between them. Germline V gives CDR1 SGHNT, CDR2 YYREEE (reference sequence). CDR3 residues: CASSLMNEQYF. In nucleotides, the CDR3 is TGTGCCAGCAGCTTAATGAACGAGCAGTACTTC.

The chain employs TRBV10-1 and TRBJ1-1; a possible D gene is TRBD1 (6 bases). V dropped 0 bases and J dropped 0 bases, with 29 bases sitting between them. From germline, CDR1 is WNHNN and CDR2 SYGVQD (reference sequence). CDR3 length: 22 amino acids. The CDR3 DNA reads TGCGCCAGCAGTGAGTCGTCCCACCCGGGACAAGCAAATAAGACCATGAACACTGAAGCTTTCTTT. As protein: CASSESSHPGQANKTMNTEAFF.

The chain combines TRBV23-1 with TRBJ2-3; 15 nucleotides line up with TRBD2. TRBV23-1 is recorded as an ORF, its role being uncertain. The V gene end was trimmed by 3 bases and the J gene end by 1 base; junction bases not matched to a gene: 11. The CDR3 extends over 20 amino acids. CDR3 sequence (DNA): TGCGCCAGCAGTCACCCGGACGGACTAGCGGGGGGGGTTTGCACAGATACGCAGTATTTT. Its translation: CASSHPDGLAGGVCTDTQYF.

This chain connects TRBV7-9 to TRBJ2-7; D is undetermined. In germline, CDR1 is SEHNR, CDR2 FQNEAQ (reference sequence). This CDR3 has 14 residues. V was cut by 3 bases and J by 2 bases, with 11 bases left in between. The CDR3 loop is CASSFKPGPYEQYF. The CDR3 DNA sequence: TGTGCCAGCAGCTTTAAGCCGGGCCCCTACGAGCAGTACTTC.

V and J are TRBV7-9 and TRBJ2-7, with D hard to call. The CDR3 consists of 13 residues. V lost 2 bases to trimming and J lost 0 bases, with 5 bases between them. The germline CDR1 and CDR2 sequences are SEHNR and FQNEAQ (reference sequence). Here the CDR3 reads CASSLNPSYEQYF. As DNA, the CDR3 is TGTGCCAGCAGCTTAAATCCCTCCTACGAGCAGTACTTC.

The chain joins TRBV2 to TRBJ1-4; D ambiguous. The CDR3 runs to 14 residues. CDR1 SNHLY and CDR2 FYNNEI come from the germline V gene. Trimming shortened V by 2 bases and J by 3 bases, and 7 bases separated the two germline ends. This CDR3 reads CASSELPANEKLFF. The CDR3 DNA reads TGTGCCAGCAGTGAACTTCCAGCTAATGAAAAACTGTTTTTT.

The rearrangement joins TRBV5-1 to TRBJ1-1; no firm D call. The germline gives CDR1 SGHRS, CDR2 YFSETQ. This CDR3 contains 14 residues. V was pared by 4 bases and J by 1 base, with 11 bases between. CDR3 sequence (DNA): TGCGCCAGCAGCCCAGACCTCCCGAACACTGAAGCTTTCTTT. Amino acid sequence: CASSPDLPNTEAFF.

The CDR3 nucleotides are TGTGCCAGCAGCCAGAGACAGTCGTCAACTAATGAAAAACTGTTTTTT. Translation: CASSQRQSSTNEKLFF. The J gene is TRBJ1-4, the V gene TRBV14; the D gene is possibly TRBD1 (5 bases). Trimming shortened V by 3 bases and J by 0 bases, and 11 bases separated the two germline ends. From germline, CDR1 is SGHDN and CDR2 FVKESK. This CDR3 spans 16 amino acids.

The V gene is TRBV5-1, the J gene TRBJ1-2, with a weak D call TRBD1 (6 bases). Per the germline V gene, CDR1 is SGHRS and CDR2 is YFSETQ. Trimming took off 1 base at V and 2 bases at J, with 9 bases between the two ends. CDR3 length: 14 residues. CDR3 in amino acids: CASSLTGGNYGYTF. The CDR3 DNA follows: TGCGCCAGCAGCTTGACCGGGGGCAACTATGGCTACACCTTC. The entire variable domain, with the rest obtained from reference TRBV5-1 and TRBJ1-2, is as follows: KAGVTQTPRYLIKTRGQQVTLSCSPISGHRSVSWYQQTPGQGLQFLFEYFSETQRNKGNFPGRFSGRQFSNSRSEMNVSTLELGDSALYLCASSLTGGNYGYTFGSGTRLTVV.

The chain has TRBV19 and TRBJ1-5; D uncertain. Germline V CDR1 and CDR2: LNHDA, SQIVND (reference sequence). The CDR3 contains 15 residues. Trimming took off 4 bases at V and 5 bases at J, with 15 bases between the two ends. This CDR3 is CASSTLEGWDQPQHF. CDR3 DNA: TGTGCCAGTAGTACCCTGGAAGGGTGGGATCAGCCCCAGCATTTT.

The V gene is TRBV7-9, the J gene TRBJ1-5; D is unclear. V lost 4 bases to trimming and J lost 7 bases, with 8 bases between them. This CDR3 region has 12 residues. CDR1 SEHNR and CDR2 FQNEAQ come from the germline V gene (reference sequence). This CDR3 is CASSSQSQPQHF. The CDR3 DNA reads as TGTGCCAGCAGCTCGCAGTCGCAGCCCCAGCATTTT.

V usage is TRBV11-3 and J usage is TRBJ2-2; 8 bases are a match to TRBD2. Looked up from germline, CDR1 is SGHNT and CDR2 is YENEEA. V lost 11 bases to trimming and J lost 2 bases; unmatched junction nucleotides: 7. The CDR3 runs 14 residues. This chain's CDR3 is CASSGGGNTGELFF. CDR3 DNA: TGTGCCTCCTCCGGGGGGGGTAACACCGGGGAGCTGTTTTTT.

The V and J genes are TRBV6-1 and TRBJ2-5; D is possibly TRBD2 (6 bases). V was shortened by 6 bases and J by 9 bases, with 14 bases between the two germline ends. The V gene's germline CDR1 is MNHNS and CDR2 SASEGT. The CDR3 loop spans 12 amino acids. The CDR3 here is CASSPGRGAQYF. CDR3 coding DNA: TGTGCCAGCAGCCCCGGGCGGGGTGCCCAGTACTTC.

The V call is TRBV5-5, the J call TRBJ1-1, with 9 bases lining up with TRBD1. CDR3 length: 13 residues. V shed 3 bases, J shed 4 bases, and the junction held 1 base outside the gene matches. The germline V gene has CDR1 SGHKS and CDR2 YYEKEE (reference sequence). The CDR3 DNA is TGTGCCAGCAGCTGGACAGGGGCCACTGAAGCTTTCTTT. Amino acid sequence: CASSWTGATEAFF.

The CDR3 reads CASSSGTSAYEQYF. The CDR3 bases are TGTGCCAGCAGCTCCGGGACTAGCGCCTACGAGCAGTACTTC. V usage is TRBV7-9 and J usage is TRBJ2-7; 10 bases fit TRBD2. The CDR3 is made up of 14 amino acids. With 4 bases clipped from V and 2 bases from J, the junction kept 2 bases outside the gene matches. Germline CDR1 reads SEHNR; CDR2 reads FQNEAQ (reference sequence).

This clone was counted only a few times. The CDR3 is CASSVDRGRSPLHF. CDR3 DNA: TGTGCCAGCAGTGTGGACAGGGGCCGATCACCCCTCCACTTT. V is TRBV2 and J is TRBJ1-6; 9 nucleotides agree with TRBD1. The CDR3 sequence is 14 residues long. Germline CDR1 SNHLY, CDR2 FYNNEI. V lost 4 bases, J lost 10 bases, and 5 bases stayed unmatched. The whole variable domain, remainder taken from reference TRBV2 and TRBJ1-6, is EPEVTQTPSHQVTQMGQEVILRCVPISNHLYFYWYRQILGQKVEFLVSFYNNEISEKSEIFDDQFSVERPDGSNFTLKIRSTKLEDSAMYFCASSVDRGRSPLHFGNGTRLTVT.